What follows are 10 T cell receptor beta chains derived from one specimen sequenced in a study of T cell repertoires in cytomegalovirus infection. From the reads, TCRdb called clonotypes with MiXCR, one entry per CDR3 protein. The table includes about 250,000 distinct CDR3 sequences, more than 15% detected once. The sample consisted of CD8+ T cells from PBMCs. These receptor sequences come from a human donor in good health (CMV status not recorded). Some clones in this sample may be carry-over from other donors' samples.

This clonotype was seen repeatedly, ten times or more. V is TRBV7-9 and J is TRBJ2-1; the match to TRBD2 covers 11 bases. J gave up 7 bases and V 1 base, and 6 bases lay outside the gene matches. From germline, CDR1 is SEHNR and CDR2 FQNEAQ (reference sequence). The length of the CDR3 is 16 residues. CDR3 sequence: CASSLETSGGWNEQFF. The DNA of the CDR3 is TGTGCCAGCAGCTTAGAAACTAGCGGGGGCTGGAATGAGCAGTTCTTC. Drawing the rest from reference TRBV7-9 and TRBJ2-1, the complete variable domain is DTGVSQNPRHKITKRGQNVTFRCDPISEHNRLYWYRQTLGQGPEFLTYFQNEAQLEKSRLLSDRFSAERPKGSFSTLEIQRTEQGDSAMYLCASSLETSGGWNEQFFGPGTRLTVL.

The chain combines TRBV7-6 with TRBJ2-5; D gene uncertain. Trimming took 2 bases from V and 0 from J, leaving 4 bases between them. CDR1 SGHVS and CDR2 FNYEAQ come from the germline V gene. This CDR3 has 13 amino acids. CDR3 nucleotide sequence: TGTGCCAGCAGCTTACGGTACCAAGAGACCCAGTACTTC. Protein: CASSLRYQETQYF. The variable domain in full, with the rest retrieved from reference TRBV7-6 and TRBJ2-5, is GAGVSQSPRYKVTKRGQDVALRCDPISGHVSLYWYRQALGQGPEFLTYFNYEAQQDKSGLPNDRFSAERPEGSISTLTIQRTEQRDSAMYRCASSLRYQETQYFGPGTRLLVL.

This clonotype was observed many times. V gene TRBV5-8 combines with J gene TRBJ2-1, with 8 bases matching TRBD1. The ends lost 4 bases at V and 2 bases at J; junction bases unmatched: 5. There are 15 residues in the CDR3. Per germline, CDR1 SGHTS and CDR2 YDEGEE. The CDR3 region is CASSTDRGPYNEQFF. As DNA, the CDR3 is TGTGCCAGCAGCACTGACAGGGGTCCCTACAATGAGCAGTTCTTC.

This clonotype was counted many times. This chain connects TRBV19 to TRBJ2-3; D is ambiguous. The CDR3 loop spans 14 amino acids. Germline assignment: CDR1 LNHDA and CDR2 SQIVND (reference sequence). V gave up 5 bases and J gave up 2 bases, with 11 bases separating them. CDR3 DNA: TGTGCCAGTAGTGGTCAGATAATCACAGATACGCAGTATTTT. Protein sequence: CASSGQIITDTQYF.

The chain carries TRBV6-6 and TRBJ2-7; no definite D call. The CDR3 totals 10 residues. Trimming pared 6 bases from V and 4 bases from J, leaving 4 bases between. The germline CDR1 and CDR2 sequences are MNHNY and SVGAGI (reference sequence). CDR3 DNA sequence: TGTGCCAGCAGGGATTACGAGCAGTACTTC. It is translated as CASRDYEQYF.

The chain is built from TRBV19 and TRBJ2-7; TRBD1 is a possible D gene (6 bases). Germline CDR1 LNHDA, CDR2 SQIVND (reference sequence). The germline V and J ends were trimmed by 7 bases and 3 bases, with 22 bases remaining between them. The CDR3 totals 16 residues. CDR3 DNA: TGTGCCAGTAAGGTTTCTGCGGACGCAGGGGACTACGAGCAGTACTTC. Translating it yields CASKVSADAGDYEQYF.

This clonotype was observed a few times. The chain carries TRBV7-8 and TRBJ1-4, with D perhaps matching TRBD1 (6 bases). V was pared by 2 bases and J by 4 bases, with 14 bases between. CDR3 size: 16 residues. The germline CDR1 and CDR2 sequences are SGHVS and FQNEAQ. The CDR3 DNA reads TGTGCCAGCAGCTTATATGAAAGGACAGTTAATGAAAAACTGTTTTTT. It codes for CASSLYERTVNEKLFF.

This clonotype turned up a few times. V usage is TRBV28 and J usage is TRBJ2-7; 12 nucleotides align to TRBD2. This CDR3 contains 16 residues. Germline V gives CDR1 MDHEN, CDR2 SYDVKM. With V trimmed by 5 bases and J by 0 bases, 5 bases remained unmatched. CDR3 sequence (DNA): TGTGCCAGCAGTCCAGGACTAGCGGGGACCTCCTACGAGCAGTACTTC. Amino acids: CASSPGLAGTSYEQYF.

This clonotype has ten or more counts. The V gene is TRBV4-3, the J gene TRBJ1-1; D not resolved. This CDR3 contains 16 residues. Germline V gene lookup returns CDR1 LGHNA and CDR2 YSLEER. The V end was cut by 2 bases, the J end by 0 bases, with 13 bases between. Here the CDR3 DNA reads TGCGCCAGCAGCCAATTACGGACGGAGATGAACACTGAAGCTTTCTTT. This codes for CASSQLRTEMNTEAFF.

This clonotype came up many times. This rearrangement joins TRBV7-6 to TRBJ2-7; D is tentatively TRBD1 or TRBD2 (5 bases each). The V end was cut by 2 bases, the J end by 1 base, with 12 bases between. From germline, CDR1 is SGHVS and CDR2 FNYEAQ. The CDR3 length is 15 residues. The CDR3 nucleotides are TGTGCCAGCAGCTTATTCCAGGGACGATCCTACGAGCAGTACTTC. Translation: CASSLFQGRSYEQYF.